This TCR beta chain emerged from a study of cytomegalovirus exposure and HLA in healthy donors. Findings and caveats of the study: The classifier was said to identify cytomegalovirus status with high specificity and sensitivity.

Using immunoSEQ multiplex PCR, the repertoire was profiled, and TCRdb retains in-frame clones only, with some absent. The sample shows about 98,000 clones, roughly 85% of them seen only once. About this clone: The antigen remains unidentified.

V lost 4 bases and J lost 8, with 15 bases in between. This CDR3 has 13 amino acids. Germline lookup yields CDR1 SGHDT and CDR2 YYEEEE. The chain links TRBV5-6 to TRBJ1-1; D remains ambiguous. This sequence was found in a woman in her twenties or thirties in good health and CMV-seronegative. Material for sequencing was PBMCs. As DNA, the CDR3 is TGTGCCAGCAGCAGTTCCGCGGGAACCGAAGCTTTCTTT. This translates into CASSSSAGTEAFF.